The 10 T cell receptor beta chains below all came from one sample that was sequenced in a study of CD8 T cells in ankylosing spondylitis. TCRdb re-derived calls from the 5' RACE reads in MiXCR, one entry per CDR3 protein. In the table there are 90,000 to 120,000 distinct CDR3 sequences, 20% to 30% of which are singletons. Sequencing input: synovial fluid, either unsorted or a sorted T cell fraction (not recorded which). These receptors were taken from a male donor with ankylosing spondylitis.

The DNA of the CDR3 is TGTGCCAGCAGTCCCGGGCAGGGGGTGGAGACCCAGTACTTC. As protein: CASSPGQGVETQYF. The chain is built from TRBV12-3 or TRBV12-4 and TRBJ2-5; TRBD1 matches at 7 bases. The J segment lost 5 bases and the V segment lost 5 bases, leaving 8 bases of the junction unmatched. The CDR3 is 14 residues long.

This clonotype was recorded a few times. This chain uses TRBV25-1 with TRBJ2-1; 12 bases align to TRBD2. V dropped 2 bases and J dropped 4; count of bases not matched to a gene: 0. The CDR3 runs to 15 residues. The germline V gene has CDR1 MGHDK and CDR2 SYGVNS. The CDR3 reads CASSELAGGYNEQFF. As DNA, the CDR3 is TGTGCCAGCAGTGAACTAGCGGGGGGGTACAATGAGCAGTTCTTC.

In its sample, this clonotype was seen a few times. The chain couples TRBV7-2 to TRBJ2-1, with 8 positions matching TRBD1. Trimming removed 5 bases from V and 7 bases from J; junction bases left unmatched: 10. Germline values: CDR1 SGHTA, CDR2 FQGNSA. The CDR3 contains 15 residues. The CDR3 is CASSPGQGAPNEQFF. CDR3 sequence (DNA): TGTGCCAGCAGCCCAGGCCAGGGGGCGCCGAATGAGCAGTTCTTC.

This clonotype has ten or more counts. The chain couples TRBV7-2 to TRBJ2-3; TRBD2 aligns across 8 bases. The ends lost 4 bases at V and 0 bases at J; junction bases unmatched: 0. The CDR3 sequence is 14 residues long. Germline lookup yields CDR1 SGHTA and CDR2 FQGNSA. The CDR3 is CASSWTSSTDTQYF. CDR3 coding DNA: TGTGCCAGCAGCTGGACTAGCAGCACAGATACGCAGTATTTT.

This clonotype was seen more than once but under ten times. The gene calls are TRBV10-3 and TRBJ1-3; D is unresolved. The CDR3 spans 17 residues. Trimming stripped 2 bases from V and 0 bases from J, with 14 bases between. Germline loops: CDR1 ENHRY, CDR2 SYGVKD. The CDR3 sequence: CAISEMYFRYSGNTIYF. Written as DNA, the CDR3 is TGTGCCATCAGTGAGATGTATTTCAGGTACTCTGGAAACACCATATATTTT.

This clonotype was observed a few times. CDR3 nucleotide sequence: TGCGCCAGCAGCTCATACCCGGCGGCAGGGCGGACTGAAGCTTTCTTT. It specifies CASSSYPAAGRTEAFF. The chain uses TRBV5-1 and TRBJ1-1; weak D call: TRBD1 (5 bases). CDR1 is SGHRS, CDR2 YFSETQ, per germline. The CDR3 consists of 16 residues. The V end lost 3 bases, the J end lost 5 bases, and 20 bases lay between the germline ends.

The chain joins TRBV19 to TRBJ1-2; D uncertain. The V gene lost 7 bases and the J gene lost 2 bases, with 17 bases spanning the gap. This CDR3 has 15 residues. CDR1 is LNHDA, CDR2 SQIVND, per germline (reference sequence). CDR3 sequence: CASTPQSFVNYGYTF. DNA for the CDR3: TGTGCCAGTACCCCACAGAGTTTTGTCAACTATGGCTACACCTTC.

This clonotype is labeled as medium-sized. The rearrangement links TRBV3-1 to TRBJ2-1; no clear D gene. There are 13 residues in the CDR3. The V and J ends lost 4 bases and 8 bases respectively, with 12 bases between them. Germline CDR1 LGHDT, CDR2 YNNKEL (reference sequence). Written as DNA, the CDR3 is TGTGCCAGCAGCCGATCCGGCGAGGATGAGCAGTTCTTC. Translation: CASSRSGEDEQFF.

The chain employs TRBV27 and TRBJ1-5; D gene ambiguous. The CDR3 runs to 15 residues. The germline V and J ends were trimmed by 7 bases and 4 bases, with 17 bases remaining between them. CDR1 is MNHEY, CDR2 SMNVEV, per germline (reference sequence). The CDR3 coding sequence is TGTGCCAGCAAAACGGGCCGATTAGCAAATCAGCCCCAGCATTTT. Translation gives CASKTGRLANQPQHF.

This clonotype was recorded many times. The rearrangement uses TRBV28 and TRBJ2-3; 11 bases fit TRBD1. Germline lookup yields CDR1 MDHEN and CDR2 SYDVKM. Germline trimming cut 6 bases from V and 2 bases from J; bases unmatched to any gene: 10. This CDR3 contains 17 residues. In nucleotides, the CDR3 is TGTGCCAGCAGCCTTAGCCGGGACAGGGGGTTCACAGATACGCAGTATTTT. Translation: CASSLSRDRGFTDTQYF.